These 4 T cell receptor beta chains came from one sample sequenced in a study of OX40 agonist ivuxolimab in advanced cancers. The data were produced by immunoSEQ multiplex PCR, yet TCRdb's version contains in-frame clones alone and is incomplete. Found here are tens of thousands of clones, about nine tenths of them singletons; the top ten hold about 0.7%. Sequencing was performed on CD4+ or CD8+ T cells sorted from blood, taken in a trial of the OX40 agonist ivuxolimab. These receptors all stem from an adult with an advanced solid tumor such as melanoma, head and neck, liver or kidney cancer.

J is TRBJ2-2 and V is TRBV5-6; TRBD1 agrees at 7 bases. The junction had 0 bases not matched to a gene; V was cut back by 0 bases and J by 1 base. Germline V CDR1 and CDR2: SGHDT, YYEEEE. This CDR3 spans 15 amino acids. DNA for the CDR3: TGTGCCAGCAGCTTGGGACAGGGGAACACCGGGGAGCTGTTTTTT. Amino acid sequence: CASSLGQGNTGELFF.

J is TRBJ2-3 and V is TRBV6-1; D uncertain. Germline V gene sequence: CDR1 MNHNS, CDR2 SASEGT. V was trimmed by 3 bases and J by 2 bases, leaving 12 bases between them. This CDR3 has 15 amino acids. The CDR3 nucleotides read TGTGCCAGCAGTGACTCCATATGGGACACAGATACGCAGTATTTT. Its translation is CASSDSIWDTDTQYF.

The chain uses TRBV28 and TRBJ2-7, with 10 bases matching TRBD2. Trimming removed 4 bases from V and 5 bases from J; junction bases left unmatched: 8. Per germline, CDR1 MDHEN and CDR2 SYDVKM. The CDR3 runs to 15 residues. This chain's CDR3 is CASSSSSTSGDEQYF. CDR3 nucleotides: TGTGCCAGCAGTTCGAGCTCCACTAGCGGGGACGAGCAGTACTTC.

This clone has a single count. The chain recombines TRBV5-5 with TRBJ1-3; tentatively, D is TRBD1 (5 bases). V shed 6 bases and J shed 0 bases, with 13 bases lying between them. This CDR3 region has 15 residues. Germline assignment: CDR1 SGHKS and CDR2 YYEKEE (reference sequence). Here the CDR3 DNA reads TGTGCCAGCACCAACTCAGGGAACTCTGGAAACACCATATATTTT. It codes for CASTNSGNSGNTIYF.